This T cell receptor beta chain was sequenced for a study of identical twins. MiXCR, applied by TCRdb to the 5' RACE reads, yields one record per CDR3 protein. The data show about 900,000 distinct CDR3 sequences, with approximately 13% seen just once and 1.5% to 2% held by the top ten. The data were also submitted as part of a second study, on yellow fever vaccine responses in identical twins.

The sample taken for sequencing was PBMCs. This receptor was taken from a woman younger than 35 in good health.

CDR3 protein: CASSLAREGPYNEQFF. The CDR3 nucleotides are TGTGCCAGCAGCTTAGCGCGGGAGGGCCCCTACAATGAGCAGTTCTTC. This chain links TRBV11-1 with TRBJ2-1; 9 nucleotides match TRBD2. The V gene's germline CDR1 is SGHAT and CDR2 FQDESV (reference sequence). CDR3 size: 16 residues. V lost 0 bases to trimming and J lost 2 bases; unmatched junction nucleotides: 2.